This entry features one TCR beta chain sequence. Its antigen is unknown. This sample was taken from a study of T-cell memory formation after mild COVID-19. The study's findings and limits: Some clones that responded were present in memory (sampled pre-infection), which suggests cross-reactive memory joined. Later expanders leaned CD4+, whereas day 15 to 85 contracting clones were balanced CD4/CD8.

5'RACE primed from the constant segment yielded TCR alpha and TCR beta cDNA libraries bearing sample barcodes and UMIs. TCRdb re-derived calls from the 5' RACE reads in MiXCR, one entry per CDR3 protein. The data show roughly 300,000 distinct CDR3 sequences, roughly 8.2% seen once. The V gene lost 6 bases and the J gene lost 5 bases, with 11 bases spanning the gap. The CDR3 is 13 residues long. The sequenced sample was PBMCs or a T cell subset sorted from them (not recorded which). The sequence derives from a young man who had mild COVID-19 (a few samples of this study predate the infection). Cell type and time point are not known. The genes are TRBV12-3 or TRBV12-4 and TRBJ1-5; D is unclear. The chain's CDR3 is CASSPRSYQPQHF. The CDR3 DNA sequence: TGTGCCAGCAGCCCAAGGTCCTATCAGCCCCAGCATTTT.